This T cell receptor (beta chain) was found in a study of blood T cell repertoires in COVID-19. The CDR3 has 15 residues. J gave up 2 bases and V 9 bases, and 9 bases lay outside the gene matches. Per the germline V gene, CDR1 is LNHDA and CDR2 is SQIVND (reference sequence). Measured with immunoSEQ multiplex PCR; TCRdb has only the in-frame clones, and not every one. The sample consists of tens of thousands of clones, about 86% of them appearing once. This TCR was recovered from an elderly woman in a cohort sampled during active or convalescent COVID-19. The sequencing sample was made of peripheral blood. The chain links TRBV19 to TRBJ2-7, with TRBD1 matching over 11 bases. The CDR3 spells CASSLGTGGTYEQYF. For the CDR3, the DNA is TGTGCCAGCAGCCTCGGGACAGGGGGGACCTACGAGCAGTACTTC.